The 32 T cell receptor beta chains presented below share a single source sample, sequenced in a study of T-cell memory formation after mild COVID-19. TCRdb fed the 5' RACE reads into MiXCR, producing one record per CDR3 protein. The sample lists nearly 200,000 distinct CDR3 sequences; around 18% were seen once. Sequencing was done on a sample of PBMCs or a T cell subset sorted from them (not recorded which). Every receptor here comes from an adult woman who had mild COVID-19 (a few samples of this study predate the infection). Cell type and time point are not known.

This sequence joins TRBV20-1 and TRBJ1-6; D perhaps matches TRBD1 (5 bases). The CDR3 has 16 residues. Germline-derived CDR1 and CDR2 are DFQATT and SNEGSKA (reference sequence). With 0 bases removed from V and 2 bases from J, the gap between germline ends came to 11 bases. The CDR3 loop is CSARDGGGTYNSPLHF. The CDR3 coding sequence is TGCAGTGCTAGAGATGGTGGGGGTACCTATAATTCACCCCTCCACTTT.

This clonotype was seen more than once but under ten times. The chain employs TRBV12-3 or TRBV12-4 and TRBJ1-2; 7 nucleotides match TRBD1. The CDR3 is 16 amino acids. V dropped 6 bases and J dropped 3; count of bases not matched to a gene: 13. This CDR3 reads CASSPTSTGNHYGYTF. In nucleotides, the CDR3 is TGTGCCAGCAGCCCGACGTCGACAGGGAATCACTATGGCTACACCTTC.

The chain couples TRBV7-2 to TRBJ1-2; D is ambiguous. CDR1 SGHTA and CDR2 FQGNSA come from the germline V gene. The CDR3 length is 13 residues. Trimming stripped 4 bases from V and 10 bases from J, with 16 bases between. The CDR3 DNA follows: TGTGCCAGCAGCTCCATCAGTTCGGTTGACTACACCTTC. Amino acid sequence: CASSSISSVDYTF.

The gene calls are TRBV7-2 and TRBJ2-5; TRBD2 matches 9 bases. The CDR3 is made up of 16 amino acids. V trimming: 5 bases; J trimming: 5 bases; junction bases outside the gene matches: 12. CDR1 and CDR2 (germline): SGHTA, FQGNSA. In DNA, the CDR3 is TGTGCCAGCAGCGCTCGCGGGGGGGCCCGTGTGGAGACCCAGTACTTC. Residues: CASSARGGARVETQYF. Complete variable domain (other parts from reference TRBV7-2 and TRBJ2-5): GAGVSQSPSNKVTEKGKDVELRCDPISGHTALYWYRQSLGQGLEFLIYFQGNSAPDKSGLPSDRFSAERTGGSVSTLTIQRTQQEDSAVYLCASSARGGARVETQYFGPGTRLLVL.

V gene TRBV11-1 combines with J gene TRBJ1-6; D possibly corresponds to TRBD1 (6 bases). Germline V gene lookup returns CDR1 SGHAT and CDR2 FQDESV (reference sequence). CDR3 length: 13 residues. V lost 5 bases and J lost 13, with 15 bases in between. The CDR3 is CASSPTDRTPLHF. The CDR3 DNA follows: TGTGCCAGCAGCCCGACCGACAGGACGCCCCTCCACTTT.

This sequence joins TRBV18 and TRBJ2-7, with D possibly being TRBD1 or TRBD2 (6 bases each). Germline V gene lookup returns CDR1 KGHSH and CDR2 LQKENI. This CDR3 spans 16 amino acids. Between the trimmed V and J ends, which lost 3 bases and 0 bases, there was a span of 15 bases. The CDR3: CASSPIGGSSSYEQYF. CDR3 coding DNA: TGTGCCAGCTCACCCATAGGGGGGTCAAGCTCCTACGAGCAGTACTTC.

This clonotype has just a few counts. In DNA, the CDR3 is TGTGCCTGGAGTCCCGGAGGGAGGCAGGGAAACATTCAGTACTTC. This sequence encodes CAWSPGGRQGNIQYF. V gene TRBV30 combines with J gene TRBJ2-4, with D possibly TRBD2 on 6 matching bases. The CDR3 is 15 amino acids. Germline V gene sequence: CDR1 GTSNPN, CDR2 SVGIG (reference sequence). Trimming cost V 2 bases and J 6 bases, with 17 bases left between them.

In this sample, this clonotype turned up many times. CDR3: CASSLHVQLDQPQHF. CDR3 nucleotide sequence: TGTGCCAGCAGCTTACATGTCCAGCTAGATCAGCCCCAGCATTTT. The V call is TRBV7-4, the J call TRBJ1-5; D is ambiguous. V was shortened by 2 bases and J by 5 bases, with 13 bases between the two germline ends. The CDR3 sequence is 15 residues long. Germline V CDR1 and CDR2: SGHVT, SQSDAQ.

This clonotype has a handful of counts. The CDR3 sequence: CASSLTGGVNTEAFF. The DNA of the CDR3 is TGTGCCAGCAGCTTAACAGGGGGCGTGAACACTGAAGCTTTCTTT. The chain is built from TRBV7-3 and TRBJ1-1; TRBD1 agrees at 7 bases. Germline V gene lookup returns CDR1 SGHTA and CDR2 FQGTGA. V lost 0 bases and J lost 0; bases outside the gene matches: 1. This CDR3 has 15 residues.

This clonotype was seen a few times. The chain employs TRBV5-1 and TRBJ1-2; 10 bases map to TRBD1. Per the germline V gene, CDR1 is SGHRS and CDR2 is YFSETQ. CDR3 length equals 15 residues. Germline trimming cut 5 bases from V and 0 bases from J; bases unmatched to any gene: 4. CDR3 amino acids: CASRDGQGANYGYTF. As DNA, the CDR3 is TGCGCCAGCAGGGATGGACAGGGGGCTAACTATGGCTACACCTTC.

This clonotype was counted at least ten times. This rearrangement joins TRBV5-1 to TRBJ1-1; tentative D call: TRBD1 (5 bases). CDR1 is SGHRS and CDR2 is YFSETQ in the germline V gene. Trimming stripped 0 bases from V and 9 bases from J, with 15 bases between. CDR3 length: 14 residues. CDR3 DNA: TGCGCCAGCAGCTTGGAAGGTAGGGGCAGGCAAGCTTTCTTT. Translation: CASSLEGRGRQAFF.

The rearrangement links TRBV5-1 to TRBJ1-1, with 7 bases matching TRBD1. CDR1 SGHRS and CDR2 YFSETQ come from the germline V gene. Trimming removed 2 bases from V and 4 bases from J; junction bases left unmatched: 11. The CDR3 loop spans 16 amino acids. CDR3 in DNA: TGCGCCAGCAGCTTTGGTACAGGGGCCGGGGGCACTGAAGCTTTCTTT. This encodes CASSFGTGAGGTEAFF.

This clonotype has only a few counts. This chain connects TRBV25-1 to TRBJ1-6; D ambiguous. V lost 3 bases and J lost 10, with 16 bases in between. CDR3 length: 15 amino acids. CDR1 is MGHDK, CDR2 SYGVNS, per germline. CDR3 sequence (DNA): TGTGCCAGCAGTGACTCATTTAGGTCCCAATCACCCCTCCACTTT. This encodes CASSDSFRSQSPLHF.

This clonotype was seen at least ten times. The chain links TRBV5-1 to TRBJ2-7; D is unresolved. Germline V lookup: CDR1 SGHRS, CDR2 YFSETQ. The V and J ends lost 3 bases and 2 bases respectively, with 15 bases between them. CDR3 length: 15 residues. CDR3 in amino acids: CASSYRAGEAYEQYF. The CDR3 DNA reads TGCGCCAGCAGCTACCGGGCCGGTGAAGCCTACGAGCAGTACTTC.

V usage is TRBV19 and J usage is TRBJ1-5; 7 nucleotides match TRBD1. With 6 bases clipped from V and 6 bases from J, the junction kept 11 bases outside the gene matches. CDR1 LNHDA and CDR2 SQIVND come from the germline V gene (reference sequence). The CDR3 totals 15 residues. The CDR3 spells CASRRDREGGQPQHF. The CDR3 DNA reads TGTGCCAGTAGAAGAGACAGGGAAGGCGGTCAGCCCCAGCATTTT. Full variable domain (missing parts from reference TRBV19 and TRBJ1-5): DGGITQSPKYLFRKEGQNVTLSCEQNLNHDAMYWYRQDPGQGLRLIYYSQIVNDFQKGDIAEGYSVSREKKESFPLTVTSAQKNPTAFYLCASRRDREGGQPQHFGDGTRLSIL.

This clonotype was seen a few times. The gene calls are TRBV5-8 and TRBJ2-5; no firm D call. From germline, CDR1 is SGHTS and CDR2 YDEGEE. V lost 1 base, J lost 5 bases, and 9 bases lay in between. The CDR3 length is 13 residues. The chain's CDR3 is CASSLMGTETQYF. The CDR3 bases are TGTGCCAGCAGCTTGATGGGTACGGAGACCCAGTACTTC.

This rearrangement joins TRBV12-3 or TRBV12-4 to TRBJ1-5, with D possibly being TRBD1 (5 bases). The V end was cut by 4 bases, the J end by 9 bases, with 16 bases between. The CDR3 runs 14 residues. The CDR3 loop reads CASSYAMGPRPQHF. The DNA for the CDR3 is TGTGCCAGCAGTTATGCCATGGGGCCCCGGCCCCAGCATTTT.

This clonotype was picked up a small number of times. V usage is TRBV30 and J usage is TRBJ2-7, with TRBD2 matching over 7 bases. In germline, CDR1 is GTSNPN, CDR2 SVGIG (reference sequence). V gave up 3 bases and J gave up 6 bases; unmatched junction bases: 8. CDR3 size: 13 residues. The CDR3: CAWRGGGRREQYF. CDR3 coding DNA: TGTGCCTGGAGGGGGGGAGGGCGACGCGAGCAGTACTTC.

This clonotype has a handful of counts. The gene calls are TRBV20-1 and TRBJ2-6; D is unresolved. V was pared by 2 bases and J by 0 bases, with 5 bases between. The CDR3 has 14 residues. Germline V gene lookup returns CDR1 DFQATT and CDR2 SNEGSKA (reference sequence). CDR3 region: CSARKVSGANVLTF. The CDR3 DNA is TGCAGTGCTAGAAAGGTCTCTGGGGCCAACGTCCTGACTTTC.

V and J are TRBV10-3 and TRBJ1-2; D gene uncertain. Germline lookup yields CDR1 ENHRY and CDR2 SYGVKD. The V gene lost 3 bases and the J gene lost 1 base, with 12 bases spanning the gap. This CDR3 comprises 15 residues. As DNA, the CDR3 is TGTGCCATCAGTGATCTCACCGGACGTAACTATGGCTACACCTTC. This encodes CAISDLTGRNYGYTF.

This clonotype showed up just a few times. CDR3 residues: CASRRTTGELFF. The CDR3 DNA sequence: TGTGCCAGCAGACGGACTACCGGGGAGCTGTTTTTT. The rearrangement joins TRBV3-1 to TRBJ2-2; possibly TRBD2 for D (5 bases). In germline, CDR1 is LGHDT, CDR2 YNNKEL (reference sequence). CDR3 length: 12 amino acids. Trimming pared 6 bases from V and 5 bases from J, leaving 7 bases between.

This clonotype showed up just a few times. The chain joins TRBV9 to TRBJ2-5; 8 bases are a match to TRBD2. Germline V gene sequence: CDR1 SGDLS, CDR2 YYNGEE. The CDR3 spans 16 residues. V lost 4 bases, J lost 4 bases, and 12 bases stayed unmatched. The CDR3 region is CASSTLAGNLLETQYF. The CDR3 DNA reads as TGTGCCAGCAGCACATTAGCGGGGAACCTCTTAGAGACCCAGTACTTC.

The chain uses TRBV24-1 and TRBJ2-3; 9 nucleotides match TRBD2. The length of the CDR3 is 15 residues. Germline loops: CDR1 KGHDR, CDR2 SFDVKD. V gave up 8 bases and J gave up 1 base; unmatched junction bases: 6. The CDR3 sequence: CATNVASGGTDTQYF. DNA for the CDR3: TGTGCCACCAATGTGGCTAGCGGGGGCACAGATACGCAGTATTTT.

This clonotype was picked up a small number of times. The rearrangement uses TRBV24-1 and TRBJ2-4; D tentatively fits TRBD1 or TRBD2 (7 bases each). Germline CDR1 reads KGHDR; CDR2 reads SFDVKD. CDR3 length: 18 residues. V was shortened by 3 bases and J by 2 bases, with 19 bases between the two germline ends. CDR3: CATSDIVGQGGSKNIQYF. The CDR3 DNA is TGTGCCACCAGTGATATCGTCGGGCAGGGGGGGTCCAAAAACATTCAGTACTTC.

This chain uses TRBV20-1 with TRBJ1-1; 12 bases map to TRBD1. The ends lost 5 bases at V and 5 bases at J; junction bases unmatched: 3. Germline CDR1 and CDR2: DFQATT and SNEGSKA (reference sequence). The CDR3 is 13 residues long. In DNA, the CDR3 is TGCAGTGCTGGGGACAGGGGGCGTACTGAAGCTTTCTTT. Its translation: CSAGDRGRTEAFF.

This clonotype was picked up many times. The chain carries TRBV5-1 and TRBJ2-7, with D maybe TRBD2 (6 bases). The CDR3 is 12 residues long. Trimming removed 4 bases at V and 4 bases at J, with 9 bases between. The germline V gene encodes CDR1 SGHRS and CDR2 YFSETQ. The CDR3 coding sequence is TGCGCCAGCAGCCCGCGGGGTTACGAGCAGTACTTC. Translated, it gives CASSPRGYEQYF.

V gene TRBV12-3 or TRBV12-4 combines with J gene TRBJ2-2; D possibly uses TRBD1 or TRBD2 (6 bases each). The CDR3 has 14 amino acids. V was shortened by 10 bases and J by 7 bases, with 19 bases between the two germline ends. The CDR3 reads CATSRWGADGELFF. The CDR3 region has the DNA TGTGCCACCTCCCGATGGGGGGCGGACGGGGAGCTGTTTTTT.

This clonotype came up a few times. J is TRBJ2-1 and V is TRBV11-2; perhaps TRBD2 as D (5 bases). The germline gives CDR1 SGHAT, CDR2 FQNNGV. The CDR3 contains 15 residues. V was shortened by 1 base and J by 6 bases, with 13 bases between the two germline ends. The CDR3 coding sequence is TGTGCCAGCAGCTTAGGTACACTAGTAGGCAATGAGCAGTTCTTC. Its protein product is CASSLGTLVGNEQFF.

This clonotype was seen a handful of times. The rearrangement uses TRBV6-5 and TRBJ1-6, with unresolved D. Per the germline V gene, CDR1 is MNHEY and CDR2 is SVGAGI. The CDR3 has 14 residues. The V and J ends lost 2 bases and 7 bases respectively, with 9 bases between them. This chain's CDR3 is CASSYVVGNSPLHF. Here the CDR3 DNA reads TGTGCCAGCAGTTACGTTGTCGGAAATTCACCCCTCCACTTT.

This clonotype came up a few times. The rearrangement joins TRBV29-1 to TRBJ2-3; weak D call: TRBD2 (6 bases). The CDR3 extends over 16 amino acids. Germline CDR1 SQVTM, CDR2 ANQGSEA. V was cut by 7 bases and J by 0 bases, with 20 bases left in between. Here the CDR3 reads CSARRGAAPSTDTQYF. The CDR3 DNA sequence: TGCAGCGCCAGGCGGGGAGCGGCACCTAGCACAGATACGCAGTATTTT.

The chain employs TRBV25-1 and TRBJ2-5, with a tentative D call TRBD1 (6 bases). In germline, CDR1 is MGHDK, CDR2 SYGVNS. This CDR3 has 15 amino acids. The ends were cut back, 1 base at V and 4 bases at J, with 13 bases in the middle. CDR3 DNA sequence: TGTGCCAGCAGTGAATCGGTAGGGGGTTTAGAGACCCAGTACTTC. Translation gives CASSESVGGLETQYF.

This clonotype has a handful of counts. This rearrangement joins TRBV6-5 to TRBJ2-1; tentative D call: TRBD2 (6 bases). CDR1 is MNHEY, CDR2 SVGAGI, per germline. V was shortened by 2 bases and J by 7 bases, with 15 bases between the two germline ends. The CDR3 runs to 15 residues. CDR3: CASSYGDSRGNEQFF. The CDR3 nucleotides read TGTGCCAGCAGTTACGGGGACTCCCGGGGGAATGAGCAGTTCTTC.